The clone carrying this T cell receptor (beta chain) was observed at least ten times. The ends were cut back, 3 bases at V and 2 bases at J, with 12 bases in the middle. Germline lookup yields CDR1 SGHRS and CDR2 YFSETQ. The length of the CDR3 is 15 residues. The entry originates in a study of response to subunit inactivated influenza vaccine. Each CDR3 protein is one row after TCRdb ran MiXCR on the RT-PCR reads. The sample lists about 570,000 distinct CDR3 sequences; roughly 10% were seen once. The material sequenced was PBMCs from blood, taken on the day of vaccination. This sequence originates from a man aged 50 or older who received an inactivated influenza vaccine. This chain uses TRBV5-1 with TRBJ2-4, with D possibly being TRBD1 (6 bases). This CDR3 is CASSSQQGPKNIQYF. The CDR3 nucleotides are TGCGCCAGCAGCTCGCAACAGGGTCCCAAAAACATTCAGTACTTC.